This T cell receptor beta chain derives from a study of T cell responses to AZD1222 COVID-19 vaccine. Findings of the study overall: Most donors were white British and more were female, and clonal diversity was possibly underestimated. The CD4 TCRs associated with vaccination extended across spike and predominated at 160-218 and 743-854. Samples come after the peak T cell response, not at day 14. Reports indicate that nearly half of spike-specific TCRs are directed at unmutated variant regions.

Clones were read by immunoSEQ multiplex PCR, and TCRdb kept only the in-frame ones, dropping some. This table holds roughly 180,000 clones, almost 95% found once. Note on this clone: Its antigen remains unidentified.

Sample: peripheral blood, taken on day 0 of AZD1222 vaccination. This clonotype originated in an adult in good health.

CDR3 residues: CASMGRTYEQYF. CDR3 bases: TGTGCCAGTATGGGACGGACCTACGAGCAGTACTTC. The genes are TRBV2 and TRBJ2-7; either TRBD1 or TRBD2 may supply D (5 bases each). CDR3 size: 12 residues. Germline V gene sequence: CDR1 SNHLY, CDR2 FYNNEI. V shed 9 bases and J shed 2 bases, with 11 bases lying between them.